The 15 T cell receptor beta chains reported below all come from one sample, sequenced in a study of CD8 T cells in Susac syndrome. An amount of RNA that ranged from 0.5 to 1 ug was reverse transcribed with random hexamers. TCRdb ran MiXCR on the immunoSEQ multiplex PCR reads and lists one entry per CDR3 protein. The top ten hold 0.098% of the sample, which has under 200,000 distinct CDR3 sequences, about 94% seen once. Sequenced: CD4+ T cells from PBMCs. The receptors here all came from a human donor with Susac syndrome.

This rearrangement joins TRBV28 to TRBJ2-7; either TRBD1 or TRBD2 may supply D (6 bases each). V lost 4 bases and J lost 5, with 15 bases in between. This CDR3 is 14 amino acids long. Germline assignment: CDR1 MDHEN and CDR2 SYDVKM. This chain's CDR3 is CASSYPWGADEQYF. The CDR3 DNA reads TGTGCCAGCAGTTATCCTTGGGGGGCGGACGAGCAGTACTTC.

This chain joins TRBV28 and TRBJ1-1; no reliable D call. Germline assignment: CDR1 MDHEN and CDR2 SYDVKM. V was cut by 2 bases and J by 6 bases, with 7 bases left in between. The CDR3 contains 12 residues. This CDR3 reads CASSLQVPEAFF. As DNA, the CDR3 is TGTGCCAGCAGTTTACAGGTCCCTGAAGCTTTCTTT.

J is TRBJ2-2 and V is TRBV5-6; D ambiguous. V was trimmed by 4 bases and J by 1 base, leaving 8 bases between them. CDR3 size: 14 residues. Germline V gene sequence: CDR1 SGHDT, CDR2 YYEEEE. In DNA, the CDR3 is TGTGCCAGCAGCGGGCGGCAGAACACCGGGGAGCTGTTTTTT. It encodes CASSGRQNTGELFF. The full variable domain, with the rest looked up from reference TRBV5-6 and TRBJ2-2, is DAGVTQSPTHLIKTRGQQVTLRCSPKSGHDTVSWYQQALGQGPQFIFQYYEEEERQRGNFPDRFSGHQFPNYSSELNVNALLLGDSALYLCASSGRQNTGELFFGEGSRLTVL.

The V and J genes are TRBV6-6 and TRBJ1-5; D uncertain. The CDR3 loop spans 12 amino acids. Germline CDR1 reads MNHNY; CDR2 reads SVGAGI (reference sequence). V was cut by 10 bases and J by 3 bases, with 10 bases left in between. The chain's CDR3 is CATATANQPQHF. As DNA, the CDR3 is TGTGCCACCGCGACCGCCAATCAGCCCCAGCATTTT.

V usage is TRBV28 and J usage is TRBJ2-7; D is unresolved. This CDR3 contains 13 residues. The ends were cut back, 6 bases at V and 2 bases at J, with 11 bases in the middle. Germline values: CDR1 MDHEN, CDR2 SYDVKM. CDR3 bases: TGTGCCAGCAGAATGACCGGCCCCTACGAGCAGTACTTC. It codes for CASRMTGPYEQYF. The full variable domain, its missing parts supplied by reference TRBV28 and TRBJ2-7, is DVKVTQSSRYLVKRTGEKVFLECVQDMDHENMFWYRQDPGLGLRLIYFSYDVKMKEKGDIPEGYSVSREKKERFSLILESASTNQTSMYLCASRMTGPYEQYFGPGTRLTVT.

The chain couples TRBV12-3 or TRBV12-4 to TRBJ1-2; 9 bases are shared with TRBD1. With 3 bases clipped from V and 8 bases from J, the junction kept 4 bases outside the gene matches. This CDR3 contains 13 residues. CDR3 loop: CASSLGQGAGYTF. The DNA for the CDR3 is TGTGCCAGCAGTTTGGGACAGGGAGCGGGCTACACCTTC.

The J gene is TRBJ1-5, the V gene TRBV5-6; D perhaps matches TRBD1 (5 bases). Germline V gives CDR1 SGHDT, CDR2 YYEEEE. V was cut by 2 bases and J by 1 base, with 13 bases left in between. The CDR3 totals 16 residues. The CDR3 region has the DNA TGTGCCAGCAGCTTACGACAGCTTACAAGCAATCAGCCCCAGCATTTT. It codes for CASSLRQLTSNQPQHF.

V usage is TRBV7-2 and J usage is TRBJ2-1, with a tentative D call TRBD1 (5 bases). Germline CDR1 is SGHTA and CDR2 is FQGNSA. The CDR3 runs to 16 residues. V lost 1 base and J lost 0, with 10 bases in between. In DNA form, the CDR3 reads TGTGCCAGCAGCTTAGTCGCAGACAGCTCCTACAATGAGCAGTTCTTC. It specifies CASSLVADSSYNEQFF.

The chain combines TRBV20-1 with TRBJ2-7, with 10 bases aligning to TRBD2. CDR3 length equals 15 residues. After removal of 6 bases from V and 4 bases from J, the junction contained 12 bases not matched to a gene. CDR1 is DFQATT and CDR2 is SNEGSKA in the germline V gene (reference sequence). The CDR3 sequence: CSAARVLAGMYEQYF. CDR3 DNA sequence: TGCAGTGCCGCACGGGTACTAGCGGGGATGTACGAGCAGTACTTC.

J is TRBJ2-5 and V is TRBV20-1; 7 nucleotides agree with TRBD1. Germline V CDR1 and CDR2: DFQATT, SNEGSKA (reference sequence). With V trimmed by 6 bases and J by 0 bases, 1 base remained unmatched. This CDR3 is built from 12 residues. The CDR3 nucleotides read TGCAGTGCGGGACAGTACCAAGAGACCCAGTACTTC. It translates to CSAGQYQETQYF.

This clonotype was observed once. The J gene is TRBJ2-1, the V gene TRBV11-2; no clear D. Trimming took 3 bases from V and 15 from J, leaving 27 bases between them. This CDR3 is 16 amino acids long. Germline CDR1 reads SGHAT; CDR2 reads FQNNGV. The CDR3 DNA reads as TGTGCCAGCAGCTTCAGTACGGCGCGGCCCCCTGCGGCGGCGTTCTTC. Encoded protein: CASSFSTARPPAAAFF.

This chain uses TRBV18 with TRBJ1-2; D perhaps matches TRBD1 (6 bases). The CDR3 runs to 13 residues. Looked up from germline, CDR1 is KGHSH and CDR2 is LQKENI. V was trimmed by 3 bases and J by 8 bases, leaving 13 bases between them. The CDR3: CASSPPTGYGYTF. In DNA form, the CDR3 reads TGTGCCAGCTCACCCCCAACAGGGTACGGCTACACCTTC.

CDR3 residues: CSAKGNYNEQFF. CDR3 DNA sequence: TGCAGTGCTAAGGGGAACTACAATGAGCAGTTCTTC. V usage is TRBV20-1 and J usage is TRBJ2-1, with D maybe TRBD1 (5 bases). Trimming took 4 bases from V and 3 from J, leaving 7 bases between them. In germline, CDR1 is DFQATT, CDR2 SNEGSKA (reference sequence). The CDR3 contains 12 residues.

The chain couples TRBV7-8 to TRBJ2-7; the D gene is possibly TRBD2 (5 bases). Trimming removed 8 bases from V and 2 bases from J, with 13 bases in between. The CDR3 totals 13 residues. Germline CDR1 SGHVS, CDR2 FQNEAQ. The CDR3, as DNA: TGTGCCAGCTTTGGAGGTCCTGCCTACGAGCAGTACTTC. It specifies CASFGGPAYEQYF.

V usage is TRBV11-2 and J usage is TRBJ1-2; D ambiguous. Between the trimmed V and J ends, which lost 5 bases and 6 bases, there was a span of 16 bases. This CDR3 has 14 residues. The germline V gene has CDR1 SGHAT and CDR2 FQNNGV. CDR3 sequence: CASSPGFRSNGYTF. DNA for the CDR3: TGTGCCAGCAGCCCCGGGTTCCGAAGCAATGGCTACACCTTC. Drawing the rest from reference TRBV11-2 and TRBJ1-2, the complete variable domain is EAGVAQSPRYKIIEKRQSVAFWCNPISGHATLYWYQQILGQGPKLLIQFQNNGVVDDSQLPKDRFSAERLKGVDSTLKIQPAKLEDSAVYLCASSPGFRSNGYTFGSGTRLTVV.